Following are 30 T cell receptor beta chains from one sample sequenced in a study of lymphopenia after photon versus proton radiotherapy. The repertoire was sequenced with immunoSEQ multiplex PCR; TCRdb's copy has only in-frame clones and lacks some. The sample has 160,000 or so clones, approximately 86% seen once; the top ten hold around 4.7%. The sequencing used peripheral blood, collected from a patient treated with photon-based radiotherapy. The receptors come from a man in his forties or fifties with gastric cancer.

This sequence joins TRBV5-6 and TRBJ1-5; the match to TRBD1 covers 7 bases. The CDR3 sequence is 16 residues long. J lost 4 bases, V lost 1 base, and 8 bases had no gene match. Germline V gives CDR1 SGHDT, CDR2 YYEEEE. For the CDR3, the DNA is TGTGCCAGCAGCTTGCGTCGGACAGGCGTAAATCAGCCCCAGCATTTT. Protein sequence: CASSLRRTGVNQPQHF.

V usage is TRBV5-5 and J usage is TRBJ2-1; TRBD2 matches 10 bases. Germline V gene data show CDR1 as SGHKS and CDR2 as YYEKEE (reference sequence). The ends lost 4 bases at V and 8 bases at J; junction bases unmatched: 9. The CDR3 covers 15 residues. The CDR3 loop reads CASSGGLAGVDEQFF. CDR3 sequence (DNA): TGTGCCAGCAGCGGCGGGCTAGCGGGAGTCGATGAGCAGTTCTTC.

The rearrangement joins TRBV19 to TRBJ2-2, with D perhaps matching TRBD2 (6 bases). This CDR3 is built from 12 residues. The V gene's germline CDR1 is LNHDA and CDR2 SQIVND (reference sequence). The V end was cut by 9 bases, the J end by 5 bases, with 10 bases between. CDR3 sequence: CASPAGTGELFF. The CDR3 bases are TGTGCCAGCCCGGCGGGGACCGGGGAGCTGTTTTTT.

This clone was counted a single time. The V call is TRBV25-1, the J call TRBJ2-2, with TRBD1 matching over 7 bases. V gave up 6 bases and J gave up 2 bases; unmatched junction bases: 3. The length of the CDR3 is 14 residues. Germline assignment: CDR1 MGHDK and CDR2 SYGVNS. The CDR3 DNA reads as TGTGCCAGCAGGGGGACAGCTAACACCGGGGAGCTGTTTTTT. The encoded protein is CASRGTANTGELFF.

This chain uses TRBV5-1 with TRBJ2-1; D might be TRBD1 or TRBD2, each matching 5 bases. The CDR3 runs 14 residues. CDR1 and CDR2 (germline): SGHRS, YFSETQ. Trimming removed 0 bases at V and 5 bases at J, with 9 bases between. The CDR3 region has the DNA TGCGCCAGCAGCTTGGGGGACGAACACAATGAGCAGTTCTTC. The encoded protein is CASSLGDEHNEQFF.

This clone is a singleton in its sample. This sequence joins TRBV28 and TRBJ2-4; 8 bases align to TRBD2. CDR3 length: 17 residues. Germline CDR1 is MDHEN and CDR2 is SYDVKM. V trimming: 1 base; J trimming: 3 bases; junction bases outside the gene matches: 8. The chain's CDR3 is CASSLLGREGNKNIQYF. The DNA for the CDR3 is TGTGCCAGCAGTTTATTAGGACGGGAGGGCAACAAAAACATTCAGTACTTC.

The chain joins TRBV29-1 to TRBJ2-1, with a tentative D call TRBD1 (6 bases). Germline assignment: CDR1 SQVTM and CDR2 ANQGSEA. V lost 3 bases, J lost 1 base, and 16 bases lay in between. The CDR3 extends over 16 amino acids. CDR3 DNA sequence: TGCAGCGTTGAGGGTTGGGGGCCGAATTCCTACAATGAGCAGTTCTTC. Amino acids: CSVEGWGPNSYNEQFF.

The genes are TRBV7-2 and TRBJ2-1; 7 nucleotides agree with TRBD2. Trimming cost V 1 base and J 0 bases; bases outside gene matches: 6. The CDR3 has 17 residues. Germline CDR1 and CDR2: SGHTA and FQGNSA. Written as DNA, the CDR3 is TGTGCCAGCAGCTTAGGCCCCCGGACTAGCTCCTACAATGAGCAGTTCTTC. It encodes CASSLGPRTSSYNEQFF. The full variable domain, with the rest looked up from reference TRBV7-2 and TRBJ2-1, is GAGVSQSPSNKVTEKGKDVELRCDPISGHTALYWYRQSLGQGLEFLIYFQGNSAPDKSGLPSDRFSAERTGGSVSTLTIQRTQQEDSAVYLCASSLGPRTSSYNEQFFGPGTRLTVL.

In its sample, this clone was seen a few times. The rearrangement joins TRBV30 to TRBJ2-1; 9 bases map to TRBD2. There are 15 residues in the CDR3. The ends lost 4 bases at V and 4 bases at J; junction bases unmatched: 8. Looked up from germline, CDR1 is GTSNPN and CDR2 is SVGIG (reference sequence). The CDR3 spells CAWTTGTSSYNEQFF. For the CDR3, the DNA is TGTGCCTGGACAACCGGGACTAGCAGTTACAATGAGCAGTTCTTC.

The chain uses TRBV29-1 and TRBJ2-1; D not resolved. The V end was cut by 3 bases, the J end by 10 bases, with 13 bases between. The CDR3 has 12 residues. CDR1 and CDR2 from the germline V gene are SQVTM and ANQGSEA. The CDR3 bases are TGCAGCGTTGACCCGCCTATACGGGAGCAGTTCTTC. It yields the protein CSVDPPIREQFF.

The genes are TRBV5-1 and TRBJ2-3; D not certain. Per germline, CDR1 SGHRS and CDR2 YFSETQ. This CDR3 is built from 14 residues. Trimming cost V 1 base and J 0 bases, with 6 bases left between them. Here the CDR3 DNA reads TGCGCCAGCAGCTTGTGGGGTAGCACAGATACGCAGTATTTT. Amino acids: CASSLWGSTDTQYF.

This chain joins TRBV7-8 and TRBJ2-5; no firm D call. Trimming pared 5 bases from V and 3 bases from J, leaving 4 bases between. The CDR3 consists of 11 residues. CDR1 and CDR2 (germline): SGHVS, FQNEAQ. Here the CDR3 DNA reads TGTGCCAGCAGCCCTAAAGAGACCCAGTACTTC. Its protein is CASSPKETQYF.

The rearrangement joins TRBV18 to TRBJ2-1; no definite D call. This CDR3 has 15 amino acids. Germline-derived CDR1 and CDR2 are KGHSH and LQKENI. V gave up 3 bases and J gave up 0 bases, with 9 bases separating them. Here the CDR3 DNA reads TGTGCCAGCTCACCGCGAAGTTACTCCTACAATGAGCAGTTCTTC. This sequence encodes CASSPRSYSYNEQFF.

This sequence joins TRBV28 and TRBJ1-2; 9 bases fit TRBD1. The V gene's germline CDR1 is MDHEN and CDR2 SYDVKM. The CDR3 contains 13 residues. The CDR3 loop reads CASRDRVRYGYTF. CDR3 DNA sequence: TGTGCTTCCCGGGACAGGGTCCGGTATGGCTACACCTTC.

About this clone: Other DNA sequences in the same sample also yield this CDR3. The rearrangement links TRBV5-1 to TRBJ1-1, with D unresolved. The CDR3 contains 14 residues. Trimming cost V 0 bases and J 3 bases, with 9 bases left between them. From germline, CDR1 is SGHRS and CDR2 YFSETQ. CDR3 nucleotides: TGCGCCAGCAGCTTGGGAGGGTTCGACACTGAAGCTTTCTTT. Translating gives CASSLGGFDTEAFF.

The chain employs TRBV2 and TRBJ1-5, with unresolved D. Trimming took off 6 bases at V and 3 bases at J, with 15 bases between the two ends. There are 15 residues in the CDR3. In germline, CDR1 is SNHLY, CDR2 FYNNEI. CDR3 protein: CASRVSHSYNQPQHF. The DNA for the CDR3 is TGTGCCAGCAGGGTTTCCCACAGTTACAATCAGCCCCAGCATTTT.

This chain's CDR3 is CASSLGTSGRRGGTQYF. As DNA, the CDR3 is TGTGCCAGCAGCCTCGGGACTAGCGGGAGGAGAGGAGGGACCCAGTACTTC. The V gene is TRBV7-2, the J gene TRBJ2-5; 15 bases map to TRBD2. The CDR3 is made up of 17 amino acids. The V segment lost 5 bases and the J segment 7 bases; nucleotides outside the gene matches: 11. CDR1 SGHTA and CDR2 FQGNSA come from the germline V gene. The variable domain in full, with the rest retrieved from reference TRBV7-2 and TRBJ2-5, is GAGVSQSPSNKVTEKGKDVELRCDPISGHTALYWYRQSLGQGLEFLIYFQGNSAPDKSGLPSDRFSAERTGGSVSTLTIQRTQQEDSAVYLCASSLGTSGRRGGTQYFGPGTRLLVL.

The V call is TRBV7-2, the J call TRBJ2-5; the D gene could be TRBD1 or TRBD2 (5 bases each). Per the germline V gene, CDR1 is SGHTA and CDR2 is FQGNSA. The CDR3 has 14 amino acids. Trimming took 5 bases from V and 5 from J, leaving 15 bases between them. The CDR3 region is CASSLGAGVETQYF. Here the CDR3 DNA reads TGTGCCAGCAGCCTCGGGGCTGGCGTTGAGACCCAGTACTTC.

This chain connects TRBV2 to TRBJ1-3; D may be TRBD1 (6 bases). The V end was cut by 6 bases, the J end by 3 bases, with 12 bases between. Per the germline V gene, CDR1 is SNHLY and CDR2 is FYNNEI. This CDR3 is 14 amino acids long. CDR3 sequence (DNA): TGTGCCAGCAGGAGCCAGGGGCTTGGAAACACCATATATTTT. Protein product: CASRSQGLGNTIYF. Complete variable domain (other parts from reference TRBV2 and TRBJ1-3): EPEVTQTPSHQVTQMGQEVILRCVPISNHLYFYWYRQILGQKVEFLVSFYNNEISEKSEIFDDQFSVERPDGSNFTLKIRSTKLEDSAMYFCASRSQGLGNTIYFGEGSWLTVV.

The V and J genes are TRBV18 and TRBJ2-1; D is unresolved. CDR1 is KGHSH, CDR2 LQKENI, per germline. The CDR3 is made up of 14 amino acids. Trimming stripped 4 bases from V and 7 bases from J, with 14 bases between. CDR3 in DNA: TGTGCCAGCTCACGAGGACCCCAACGAAATGAGCAGTTCTTC. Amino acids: CASSRGPQRNEQFF.

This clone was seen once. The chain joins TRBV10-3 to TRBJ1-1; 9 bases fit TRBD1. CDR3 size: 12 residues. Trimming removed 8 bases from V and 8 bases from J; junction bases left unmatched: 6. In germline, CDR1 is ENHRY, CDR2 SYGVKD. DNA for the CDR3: TGTGCCATCGGGACAGGGCCCGGAGAAGCTTTCTTT. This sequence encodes CAIGTGPGEAFF.

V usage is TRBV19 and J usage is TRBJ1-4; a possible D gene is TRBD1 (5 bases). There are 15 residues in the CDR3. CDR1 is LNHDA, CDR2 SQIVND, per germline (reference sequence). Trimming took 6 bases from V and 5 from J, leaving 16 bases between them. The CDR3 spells CASRRDSRLNEKLFF. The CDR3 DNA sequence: TGTGCCAGTAGACGGGACTCCAGGCTCAATGAAAAACTGTTTTTT.

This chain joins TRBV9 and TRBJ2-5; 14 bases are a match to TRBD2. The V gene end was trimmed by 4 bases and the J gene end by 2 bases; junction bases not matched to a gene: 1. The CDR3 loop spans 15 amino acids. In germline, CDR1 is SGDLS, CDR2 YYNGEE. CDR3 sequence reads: CASSRTSGRQETQYF. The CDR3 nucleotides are TGTGCCAGCAGCCGGACTAGCGGGAGGCAAGAGACCCAGTACTTC.

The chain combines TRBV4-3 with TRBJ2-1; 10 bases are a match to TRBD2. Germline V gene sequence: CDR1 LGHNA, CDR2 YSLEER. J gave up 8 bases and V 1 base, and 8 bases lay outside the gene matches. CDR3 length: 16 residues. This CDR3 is CASSQGSLAGAHEQFF. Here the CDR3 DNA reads TGCGCCAGCAGCCAAGGATCTCTAGCGGGAGCGCATGAGCAGTTCTTC.

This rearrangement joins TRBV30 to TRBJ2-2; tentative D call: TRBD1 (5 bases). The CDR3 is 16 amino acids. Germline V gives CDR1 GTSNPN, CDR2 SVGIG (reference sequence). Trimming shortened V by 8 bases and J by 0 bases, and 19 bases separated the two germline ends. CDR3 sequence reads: CAGSAGFFANTGELFF. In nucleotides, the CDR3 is TGTGCCGGATCCGCAGGGTTCTTCGCGAACACCGGGGAGCTGTTTTTT.

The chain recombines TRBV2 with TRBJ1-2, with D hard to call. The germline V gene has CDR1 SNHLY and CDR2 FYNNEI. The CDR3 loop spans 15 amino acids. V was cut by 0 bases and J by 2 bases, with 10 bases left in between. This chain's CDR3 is CASSEAAAANYGYTF. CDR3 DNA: TGTGCCAGCAGTGAAGCTGCAGCGGCGAACTATGGCTACACCTTC.

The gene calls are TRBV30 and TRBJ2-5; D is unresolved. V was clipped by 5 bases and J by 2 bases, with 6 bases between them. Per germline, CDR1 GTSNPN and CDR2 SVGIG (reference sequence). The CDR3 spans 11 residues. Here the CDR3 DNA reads TGTGCCTGGGTTAGTCAAGAGACCCAGTACTTC. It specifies CAWVSQETQYF.

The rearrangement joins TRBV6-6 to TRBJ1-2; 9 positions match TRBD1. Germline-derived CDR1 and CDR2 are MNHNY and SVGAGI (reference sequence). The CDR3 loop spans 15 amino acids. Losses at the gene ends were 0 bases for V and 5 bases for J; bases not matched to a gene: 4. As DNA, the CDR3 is TGTGCCAGCAGTTACTCGCCGGGACAGGGATATGGCTACACCTTC. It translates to CASSYSPGQGYGYTF.

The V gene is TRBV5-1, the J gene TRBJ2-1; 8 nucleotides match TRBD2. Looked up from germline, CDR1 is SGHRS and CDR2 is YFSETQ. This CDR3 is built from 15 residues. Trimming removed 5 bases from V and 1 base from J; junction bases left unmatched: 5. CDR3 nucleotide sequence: TGCGCCAGCAGTCCCGGGACTAGTTCCTACAATGAGCAGTTCTTC. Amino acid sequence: CASSPGTSSYNEQFF. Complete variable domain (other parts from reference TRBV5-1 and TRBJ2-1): KAGVTQTPRYLIKTRGQQVTLSCSPISGHRSVSWYQQTPGQGLQFLFEYFSETQRNKGNFPGRFSGRQFSNSRSEMNVSTLELGDSALYLCASSPGTSSYNEQFFGPGTRLTVL.

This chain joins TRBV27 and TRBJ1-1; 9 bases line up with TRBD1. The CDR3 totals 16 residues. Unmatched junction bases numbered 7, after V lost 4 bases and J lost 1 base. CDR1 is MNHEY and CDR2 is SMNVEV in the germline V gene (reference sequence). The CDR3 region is CASSSLGQGTNTEAFF. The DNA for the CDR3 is TGTGCCAGCAGTTCCCTTGGACAGGGGACGAACACTGAAGCTTTCTTT.